This T cell receptor beta chain came from a study of metastatic and nonmetastatic thyroid tumors (dated by TCRdb to the early 2020s). Broadly, across the study: The researchers compared repertoires between peripheral blood samples and tumor or nodule tissue samples from patients with malignant or benign thyroid disease. The paper as a whole reports these results and caveats: TCR beta diversity was reported as significantly higher in malignant tumors than in benign nodules, in both blood and tumor samples.

This clone was seen repeatedly, ten times or more. What this receptor recognizes is not known. The input lacks base qualities; no much larger clone sits a single base away. Trimming removed 0 bases from V and 4 bases from J, leaving 5 bases between the germline ends. Spanning cysteine to phenylalanine, the CDR3 consists of 13 amino acids. Of all the DNA, just the CDR3 is kept, 39 bases in frame from base 1. Reading the germline V gene gives CDR1 SGHTA and CDR2 FQGTGA. None of the patients had been given any treatment before thyroid surgery. Using T-cell receptor beta sequencing, the researchers looked back retrospectively at clinical samples from patients, gathered between the early 2010s and the late 2010s. The library was prepared using PCR. Reads for this sample came from an Illumina HiSeq 4000. High-throughput sequencing was used to profile the CDR3 region of the TCR beta-chain in every patient. The source study handled its data this way. CDR3 differences across clinicopathological groups were used to build a classifier for discriminating distant-metastatic papillary thyroid cancer patients. To measure repertoire diversity the researchers used the Shannon index, while the Morisita-Horn index served to gauge how similar the tumor and blood repertoires were. The public reads were reprocessed in TCRdb via fastp at Q25 and MiXCR, keeping in-frame beta chains. Here the V and J calls rest on TCRdb's processing, not on the authors' analysis. This sample holds around 23,000 clones; about a quarter were observed only once. Clones ranked in the top ten supply under 25% of the sample.

The sequencing sample was made of blood. The TCR originated in a female donor with papillary thyroid cancer or a benign thyroid nodule (not recorded which). Some clones in this sample may be carry-over from other donors' samples. The rearranged segments are TRBV7-3 and TRBJ2-3, with the identity of the D gene unclear. The CDR3 here reads CASSLTRADTQYF. Here is the DNA: TGTGCCAGCAGCTTAACTCGCGCAGATACGCAGTATTTT.